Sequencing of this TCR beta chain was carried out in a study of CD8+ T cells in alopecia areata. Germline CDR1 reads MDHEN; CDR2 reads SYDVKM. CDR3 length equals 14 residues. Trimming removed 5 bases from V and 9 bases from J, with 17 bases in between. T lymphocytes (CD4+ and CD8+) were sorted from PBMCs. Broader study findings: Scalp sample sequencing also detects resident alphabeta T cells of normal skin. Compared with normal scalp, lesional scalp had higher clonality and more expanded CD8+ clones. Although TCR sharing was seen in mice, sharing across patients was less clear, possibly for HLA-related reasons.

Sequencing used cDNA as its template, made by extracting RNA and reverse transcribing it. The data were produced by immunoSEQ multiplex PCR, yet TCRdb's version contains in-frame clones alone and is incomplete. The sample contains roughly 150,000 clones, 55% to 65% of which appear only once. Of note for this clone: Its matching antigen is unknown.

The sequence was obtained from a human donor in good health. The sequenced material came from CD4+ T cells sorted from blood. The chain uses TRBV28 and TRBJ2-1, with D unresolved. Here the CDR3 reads CASSPRASHGEQFF. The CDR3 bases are TGTGCCAGCAGTCCCCGGGCGTCCCATGGTGAGCAGTTCTTC.